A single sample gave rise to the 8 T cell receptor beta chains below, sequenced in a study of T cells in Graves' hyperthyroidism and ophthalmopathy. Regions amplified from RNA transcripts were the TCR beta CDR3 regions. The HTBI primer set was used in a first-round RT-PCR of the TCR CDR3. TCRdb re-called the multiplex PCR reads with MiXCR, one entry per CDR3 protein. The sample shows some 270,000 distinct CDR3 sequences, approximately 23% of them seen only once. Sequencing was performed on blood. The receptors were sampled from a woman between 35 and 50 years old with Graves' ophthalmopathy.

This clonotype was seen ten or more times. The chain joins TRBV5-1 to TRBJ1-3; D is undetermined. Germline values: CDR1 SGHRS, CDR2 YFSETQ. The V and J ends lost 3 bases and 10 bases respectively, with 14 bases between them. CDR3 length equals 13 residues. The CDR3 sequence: CASSWGDWETIYF. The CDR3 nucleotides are TGCGCCAGCAGCTGGGGAGATTGGGAAACCATATATTTT.

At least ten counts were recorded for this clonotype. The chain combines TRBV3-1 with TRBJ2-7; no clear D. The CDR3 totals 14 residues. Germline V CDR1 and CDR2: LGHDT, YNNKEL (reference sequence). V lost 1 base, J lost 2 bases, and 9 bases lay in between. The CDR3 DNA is TGTGCCAGCAGCCAAGCCCAGGTGGCCTACGAGCAGTACTTC. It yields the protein CASSQAQVAYEQYF.

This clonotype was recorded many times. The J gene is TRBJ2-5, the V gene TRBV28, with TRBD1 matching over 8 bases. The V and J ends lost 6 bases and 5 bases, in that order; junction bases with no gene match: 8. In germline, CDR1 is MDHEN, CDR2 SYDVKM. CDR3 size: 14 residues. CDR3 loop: CASSETGGGETQYF. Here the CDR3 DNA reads TGTGCCAGCAGCGAAACAGGGGGAGGTGAGACCCAGTACTTC.

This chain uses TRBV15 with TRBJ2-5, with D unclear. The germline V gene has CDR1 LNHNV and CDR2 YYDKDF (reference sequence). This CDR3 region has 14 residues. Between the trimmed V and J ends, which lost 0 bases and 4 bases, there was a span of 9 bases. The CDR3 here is CATSRDVHRETQYF. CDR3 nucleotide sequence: TGTGCCACCAGCAGAGATGTACACCGAGAGACCCAGTACTTC.

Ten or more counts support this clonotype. CDR3 bases: TGTGCCAGCAGTGAAACTCGGCCAGGGGCAACCCATCAGCCCCAGCATTTT. As protein: CASSETRPGATHQPQHF. The chain carries TRBV2 and TRBJ1-5, with D possibly matching TRBD1 (6 bases). Germline CDR1 reads SNHLY; CDR2 reads FYNNEI. Trimming cost V 2 bases and J 5 bases, with 19 bases left between them. The CDR3 is made up of 17 amino acids.

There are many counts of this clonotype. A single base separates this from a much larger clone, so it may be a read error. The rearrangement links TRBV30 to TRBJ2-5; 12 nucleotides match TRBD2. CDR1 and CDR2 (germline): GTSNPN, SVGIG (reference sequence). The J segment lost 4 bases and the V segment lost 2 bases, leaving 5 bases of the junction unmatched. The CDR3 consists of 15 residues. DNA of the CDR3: TGTGCCTGGAGTACCGGACTAGCGGGACGAGAGACCCAGTACTTC. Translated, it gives CAWSTGLAGRETQYF.

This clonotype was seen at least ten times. The CDR3 reads CATSRDSMNTEAFF. The CDR3 DNA reads as TGTGCCACCAGCAGAGACAGCATGAACACTGAAGCTTTCTTT. The gene calls are TRBV15 and TRBJ1-1; D unresolved. V was shortened by 0 bases and J by 0 bases, with 5 bases between the two germline ends. CDR3 size: 14 residues. Germline lookup yields CDR1 LNHNV and CDR2 YYDKDF (reference sequence).

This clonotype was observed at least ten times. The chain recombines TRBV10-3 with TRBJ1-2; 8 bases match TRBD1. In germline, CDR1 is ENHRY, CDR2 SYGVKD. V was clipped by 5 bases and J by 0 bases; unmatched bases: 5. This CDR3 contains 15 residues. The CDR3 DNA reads TGTGCCATCAGTAAGGGACAGGATTCTAACTATGGCTACACCTTC. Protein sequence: CAISKGQDSNYGYTF.